The 11 T cell receptor beta chains listed next were all sequenced from one sample in a study of blood T cells in healthy people across ages. A sample-barcoded 5' primer and a J-beta primer mix were used in a second PCR of roughly 6 to 11 cycles. TCRdb fed the 5' RACE reads into MiXCR, producing one record per CDR3 protein. The table shows about 780,000 distinct CDR3 sequences, with roughly 25% occurring only once. This sample was also put to use in a study of T cells of mothers and their children.

Specimen: blood. Receptors were obtained from a boy aged 10-17 years in good health.

The chain combines TRBV6-4 with TRBJ2-5; 9 bases align to TRBD1. With the DNA end fitting TRBJ2-7 better, the J assignment may be wrong. The CDR3 runs 16 residues. CDR1 MRHNA and CDR2 SNTAGT come from the germline V gene. CDR3: CASSDSRDRVWYEQYF. Here the CDR3 DNA reads TGTGCCAGCAGTGACAGCCGGGACAGGGTCTGGTACGAGCAGTACTTC.

The chain couples TRBV6-1 to TRBJ1-5, with TRBD1 matching over 9 bases. The V gene's germline CDR1 is MNHNS and CDR2 SASEGT. The CDR3 extends over 13 amino acids. J lost 7 bases, V lost 6 bases, and 4 bases had no gene match. CDR3 residues: CASRGDRAQPQHF. Written as DNA, the CDR3 is TGTGCCAGCAGGGGGGACAGGGCCCAGCCCCAGCATTTT.

The genes are TRBV20-1 and TRBJ2-1; either TRBD1 or TRBD2 may supply D (5 bases each). The ends were cut back, 6 bases at V and 3 bases at J, with 12 bases in the middle. The germline CDR1 and CDR2 sequences are DFQATT and SNEGSKA (reference sequence). There are 13 residues in the CDR3. CDR3 DNA: TGCAGTGCCGAGGGGCCTAGCTACAATGAGCAGTTCTTC. Its translation: CSAEGPSYNEQFF.

The CDR3 sequence: CASSYIANTEAFF. CDR3 in DNA: TGTGCCAGCAGTTACATTGCAAACACTGAAGCTTTCTTT. This sequence joins TRBV6-6 and TRBJ1-1; D not resolved. Trimming removed 2 bases at V and 2 bases at J, with 6 bases between. Germline CDR1 and CDR2: MNHNY and SVGAGI (reference sequence). The CDR3 runs to 13 residues.

The rearrangement links TRBV12-3 or TRBV12-4 to TRBJ1-4, with 9 bases that match TRBD1. The junction had 9 bases not matched to a gene; V was cut back by 8 bases and J by 8 bases. CDR3 length: 14 amino acids. The CDR3 sequence: CASGPGQGGEKLFF. The CDR3 nucleotides are TGTGCCAGCGGACCGGGACAGGGTGGAGAAAAACTGTTTTTT.

This clonotype occurred a few times. The chain couples TRBV6-5 to TRBJ2-3; tentatively, D is TRBD2 (6 bases). The CDR3 has 17 amino acids. Germline CDR1 is MNHEY and CDR2 is SVGAGI. V was cut by 0 bases and J by 1 base, with 14 bases left in between. The CDR3 is CASSYSISSGGTDTQYF. The CDR3 bases are TGTGCCAGCAGTTACTCGATCTCCTCGGGGGGCACAGATACGCAGTATTTT.

The chain joins TRBV7-7 to TRBJ2-5; D is possibly TRBD2 (6 bases). The CDR3 spans 15 residues. The germline CDR1 and CDR2 sequences are SSHAT and FNYEAQ (reference sequence). V lost 4 bases and J 1 base, leaving 13 bases between the germline ends. CDR3 loop: CASSSSGTVQETQYF. In DNA form, the CDR3 reads TGTGCCAGCAGCTCATCCGGGACTGTCCAAGAGACCCAGTACTTC.

In this sample, this clonotype turned up a few times. V and J are TRBV27 and TRBJ2-4; maybe TRBD1 (5 bases). V lost 5 bases and J lost 1, with 15 bases in between. The CDR3 totals 16 residues. Germline values: CDR1 MNHEY, CDR2 SMNVEV (reference sequence). In DNA, the CDR3 is TGTGCCAGCAGTATCCAGGCGGCAGGGGCCAAAAACATTCAGTACTTC. This codes for CASSIQAAGAKNIQYF.

This clonotype was detected a few times. This sequence joins TRBV29-1 and TRBJ2-2, with D perhaps matching TRBD1 (6 bases). V was pared by 2 bases and J by 7 bases, with 11 bases between. CDR3 length: 13 residues. CDR1 is SQVTM and CDR2 is ANQGSEA in the germline V gene. The CDR3 sequence: CSVESGAHGELFF. As DNA, the CDR3 is TGCAGCGTTGAATCAGGGGCACACGGGGAGCTGTTTTTT.

The J gene is TRBJ1-2, the V gene TRBV7-2; the match to TRBD1 covers 8 bases. The CDR3 totals 14 residues. In germline, CDR1 is SGHTA, CDR2 FQGNSA. The V segment lost 1 base and the J segment 8 bases; nucleotides outside the gene matches: 6. The CDR3 DNA is TGTGCCAGCAGCTTAGGATTCAGGGGGCTCGGCTACACCTTC. It is translated as CASSLGFRGLGYTF.

This clonotype was seen a handful of times. The V and J genes are TRBV7-9 and TRBJ2-5; D might be TRBD1 or TRBD2, each matching 7 bases. The V gene lost 2 bases and the J gene lost 6 bases, with 13 bases spanning the gap. From germline, CDR1 is SEHNR and CDR2 FQNEAQ (reference sequence). The CDR3 loop spans 14 amino acids. Written as DNA, the CDR3 is TGTGCCAGCAGCTTAAGGCAGGGGGGGAAGACCCAGTACTTC. It yields the protein CASSLRQGGKTQYF.